A selection of T cell receptor beta chains follows, all from one sample in a study of blood T cell repertoires in COVID-19. Some clones are missing from TCRdb's copy, which holds only in-frame ones; the method was immunoSEQ multiplex PCR. The profile shows about 140,000 clones, around three quarters of them singletons. Sequences were obtained from peripheral blood. These receptors all come from a man older than 75 with acute or convalescent COVID-19. Both conserved end residues are trimmed from each CDR3. Some rows mark clone size as missing; the rest say once, few, many or name a class of expanded clone.

v_call	j_call	clone_size	cdr3_length	cdr3_aa
TRBV2	TRBJ2-5	-	10	ASQGQPETQY
TRBV9	TRBJ1-4	-	16	ASSVADGRVATNEKLF
TRBV10-1	TRBJ2-2	-	11	ANEGQNTGELF
TRBV19	TRBJ2-1	-	12	ASSRQGADNEQF
TRBV7-2	TRBJ1-1	-	12	ASSLRGGITEAF
TRBV7-3	TRBJ2-3	once	13	ASSLTGTGEDTQY
TRBV5-1	TRBJ2-5	-	13	ASSLEGSPWETQY
TRBV5-1	TRBJ2-1	-	13	ASSDPRQGYNEQF
TRBV11-2	TRBJ1-4	-	13	ASSLAGTGGEKLF
TRBV11-2	TRBJ2-6	-	14	ASSLDWGAGANVLT
TRBV19	TRBJ1-1	-	12	ASRLTGMNTEAF
TRBV4-2	TRBJ1-3	-	15	ASSQERTDRSGNTIY
TRBV7-2	TRBJ1-3	-	16	ASSSVRTTGLLSNTIY
TRBV7-2	TRBJ2-1	-	13	ASSLERDLYNEQF
TRBV5-6	TRBJ1-6	-	13	ASSPVSWGGSPLH
TRBV2	TRBJ1-5	-	12	ASSNTGDNQPQH
TRBV19	TRBJ2-7	-	12	ASSGTPPQAEQY
TRBV15	TRBJ1-5	-	11	ATQGDGNQPQH
TRBV3-1/TRBV3-2	TRBJ2-3	-	12	ASSQASGGDTQY
TRBV12-3/TRBV12-4	TRBJ2-1	-	10	ASSLRGLEQF
TRBV19	TRBJ1-5	-	13	ASSMRQGAVQPQH
TRBV9	TRBJ1-1	-	14	ASSVAVGTGNTEAF
TRBV12-5	TRBJ2-3	-	9	ASGLTDTQY
TRBV28	TRBJ2-2	-	11	ASCWGGTGELF
TRBV2	TRBJ2-2	-	12	ASKGGSGTGELF
TRBV2	TRBJ1-1	once	11	ASSEASSTEAF
TRBV29-1	TRBJ1-2	-	9	SVVGGDGYT
TRBV4-2	TRBJ2-1	-	14	ASSQDRSSSYNEQF
TRBV28	TRBJ2-3	-	14	ATSDPRGVGRDTQY
TRBV27	TRBJ2-5	-	12	ASSSTGLQETQY
TRBV9	TRBJ2-2	-	13	ASSAMGQFTGELF
TRBV7-9	TRBJ2-2	-	15	ASSLQRGQGFTGELF
TRBV11-2	TRBJ1-5	-	13	ASSLGGQGYQPQH
TRBV4-1	TRBJ2-7	-	15	ASSQDWSGTETYEQY
TRBV6-2/TRBV6-3	TRBJ2-3	-	11	ASSLSGGPTQY
TRBV28	TRBJ1-5	once	10	ASQGLDQPQH
TRBV4-2	TRBJ2-2	-	15	ASSSTLAGGPTGELF
TRBV6-5	TRBJ1-1	-	11	ASRDRGLTEAF
TRBV6-2/TRBV6-3	TRBJ1-1	-	16	ASSYPHVGGFGRTEAF
TRBV6-2/TRBV6-3	TRBJ1-5	once	13	ASSYSIQGGQPQH
TRBV5-1	TRBJ1-4	-	12	ASSFSGSNEKLF
TRBV7-3	TRBJ2-7	few	11	ASSPSPGYEQY
TRBV5-4	TRBJ2-5	-	13	ASSFSSGNQETQY
TRBV4-1	TRBJ2-5	-	16	ASSQELGGGGQKETQY
TRBV5-6	TRBJ1-6	once	11	ASSLFRKSPLH
TRBV27	TRBJ1-4	-	12	ASSLQGAREKLF
TRBV5-1	TRBJ2-7	-	10	ASSLGGLEQY
TRBV15	TRBJ2-2	-	13	ATSSRGTYTGELF
TRBV10-2	TRBJ2-7	-	12	ASRGTGAVREQY
TRBV5-1	TRBJ1-6	-	13	ASSLARSSNSPLH
TRBV7-9	TRBJ1-5	-	12	ASSPRGGNQPQH
TRBV5-1	TRBJ1-1	-	12	ASSFYSLNTEAF
TRBV27	TRBJ1-5	few	12	ASSRTGADQPQH
TRBV7-2	TRBJ1-6	-	12	ASSLRQGNSPLH
TRBV6-2/TRBV6-3	TRBJ1-2	-	11	ASSKAGAYGYT
TRBV2	TRBJ1-1	few	14	ASSEAQFNSGTEAF
TRBV24-1	TRBJ2-1	once	17	ATSDARLAGGSSYNEQF
TRBV25-1	TRBJ2-3	-	14	ASSGIDGVLGATQY
TRBV2	TRBJ2-3	-	11	ASLAGAGDTQY
TRBV4-3	TRBJ2-3	-	13	ASSQGQGHTDTQY